A selection of T cell receptor beta chains follows, all from one sample in a study of cytomegalovirus exposure and HLA in healthy donors. Clones were sequenced by immunoSEQ multiplex PCR, and TCRdb holds only the in-frame ones, with some missing. The repertoire holds about 120,000 clones, with roughly 80% as singletons. The sequenced material came from PBMCs. These TCRs come from a man aged 60-69 years in good health and CMV-seropositive. CDR3s include the opening cysteine and the closing phenylalanine or tryptophan. The order of the fields is J gene, D gene, V gene, clone size, CDR3 protein, CDR3 DNA. A D gene is named only where the DNA matches it firmly. The size of a clone is reported for some rows only, either as once, few or many, or as a class for expanded clones.

J gene: TRBJ1-1
D gene: TRBD1
V gene: TRBV10-2
clone size: NA
CDR3 protein: CASSDLRQGIRAEAFF
CDR3 DNA: TGCGCCAGCAGTGACCTTCGACAGGGGATTAGGGCTGAAGCTTTCTTT

J gene: TRBJ1-1
D gene: NA
V gene: TRBV19
clone size: NA
CDR3 protein: CATFSGAEAFF
CDR3 DNA: TGTGCCACCTTCTCAGGGGCTGAAGCTTTCTTT

J gene: TRBJ1-2
D gene: TRBD1
V gene: TRBV7-9
clone size: NA
CDR3 protein: CASSLDRIYGYTF
CDR3 DNA: TGTGCCAGCAGTTTGGACAGGATATATGGCTACACCTTC

J gene: TRBJ2-7
D gene: TRBD1
V gene: TRBV4-2
clone size: NA
CDR3 protein: CASTRDMTGKEQYF
CDR3 DNA: TGTGCCAGCACTAGAGATATGACAGGGAAGGAGCAGTACTTC

J gene: TRBJ1-2
D gene: NA
V gene: TRBV7-2
clone size: NA
CDR3 protein: CASSLGGLLNYGYTF
CDR3 DNA: TGTGCCAGCAGCTTAGGGGGCCTATTGAACTATGGCTACACCTTC

J gene: TRBJ2-7
D gene: TRBD1
V gene: TRBV28
clone size: NA
CDR3 protein: CASSLRGQSYEQYF
CDR3 DNA: TGTGCCAGCAGTCTCAGGGGGCAGTCCTACGAGCAGTACTTC

J gene: TRBJ2-1
D gene: TRBD2
V gene: TRBV6-5
clone size: NA
CDR3 protein: CASRTSGRPEQFF
CDR3 DNA: TGTGCCAGTCGGACTAGCGGGAGGCCAGAGCAGTTCTTC

J gene: TRBJ1-1
D gene: NA
V gene: TRBV2
clone size: NA
CDR3 protein: CASLLTFGAGVGTEAFF
CDR3 DNA: TGTGCCAGCTTACTCACCTTCGGGGCAGGGGTAGGCACTGAAGCTTTCTTT

J gene: TRBJ2-3
D gene: NA
V gene: TRBV7-9
clone size: few
CDR3 protein: CASSFGRSTDTQYF
CDR3 DNA: TGTGCCAGCAGCTTCGGGAGATCCACAGATACGCAGTATTTT

J gene: TRBJ2-7
D gene: NA
V gene: TRBV11-2
clone size: NA
CDR3 protein: CASSSFEGEKYF
CDR3 DNA: TGTGCCAGCAGCTCCTTCGAGGGGGAGAAGTACTTC